This entry lists 3 T cell receptor beta chains sequenced from one sample in a study of technical replicates of blood from four donors (dated by TCRdb to the late 2010s). Library preparation was by the immunoSEQ multiplex PCR assay. TCRdb re-hosts the immuneACCESS table, in-frame sequences only. Its copies lack some clones; in the studies checked, an unresolved V gene accounts for under half of them, and the cause for the rest is not known. This sample lists roughly 50,000 clones; 90% to 95% were detected once. Of the sample, roughly 4.3% is held by the ten largest clones. The specimen sequenced was PBMCs. The origin of the receptors is a human donor in good health. Some clones in this sample may be carry-over from other donors' samples.

Notes on this clone: Mismatch with germline at one junction end may stem from a read error. The chain employs TRBV12-5 and TRBJ2-1; no clear D. The length of the CDR3 is 12 residues. Germline values: CDR1 LGHNT, CDR2 FRNRAP. The CDR3 DNA follows: TGTGCTAGTGGTTTGGAAAACAAGGAGCAGTTCTTC. It encodes CASGLENKEQFF.

This clone has just one count. This rearrangement joins TRBV6-5 to TRBJ1-1; the D gene is possibly TRBD1 (6 bases). The CDR3 extends over 14 amino acids. Germline values: CDR1 MNHEY, CDR2 SVGAGI. V was pared by 2 bases and J by 7 bases, with 14 bases between. The CDR3 loop is CASSYTGGTGEAFF. CDR3 coding DNA: TGTGCCAGCAGTTACACGGGGGGCACGGGTGAAGCTTTCTTT.

This rearrangement joins TRBV6-5 to TRBJ1-3; D is undetermined. Germline V gives CDR1 MNHEY, CDR2 SVGAGI. V lost 5 bases, J lost 0 bases, and 11 bases lay in between. The CDR3 is 15 amino acids. Here the CDR3 DNA reads TGTGCCAGCAGTCAATACAGTGTCTCTGGAAACACCATATATTTT. It codes for CASSQYSVSGNTIYF.